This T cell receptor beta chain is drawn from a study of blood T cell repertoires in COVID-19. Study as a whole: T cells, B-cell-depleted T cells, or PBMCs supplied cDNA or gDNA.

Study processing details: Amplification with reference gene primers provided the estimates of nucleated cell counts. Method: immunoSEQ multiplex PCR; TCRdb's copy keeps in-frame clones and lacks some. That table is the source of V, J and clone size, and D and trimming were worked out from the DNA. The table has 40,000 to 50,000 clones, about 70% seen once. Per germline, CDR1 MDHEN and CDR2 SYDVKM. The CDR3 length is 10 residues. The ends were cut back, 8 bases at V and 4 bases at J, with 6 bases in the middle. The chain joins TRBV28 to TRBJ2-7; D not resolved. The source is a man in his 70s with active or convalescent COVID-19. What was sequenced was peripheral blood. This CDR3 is CASGLYEQYF. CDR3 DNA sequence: TGTGCCAGCGGCCTTTACGAGCAGTACTTC.